One T cell receptor (beta chain) is described in this entry. The antigen is unknown. Deletions cut 0 bases from V and 10 bases from J, with 16 bases between. The CDR3 spans 15 residues. CDR1 and CDR2 (germline): LNHNV, YYDKDF (reference sequence). TCRdb analysed the 5' RACE reads with MiXCR anew, one entry per CDR3 protein. The sample records around 340,000 distinct CDR3 sequences, roughly 20% being singletons. The sample comes from a study of T-cell memory formation after mild COVID-19. Study-wide results and caveats: Some SARS-CoV-2-responding clones were already detected in memory before infection. The study found contracting CD4+ clones mainly in CM and EM and contracting CD8+ clones in EMRA.

The V call is TRBV15, the J call TRBJ2-1; no firm D call. The sequence came from an adult woman who had mild COVID-19 (a few samples of this study predate the infection). Cell type and time point are not known. Source material: PBMCs or a T cell subset sorted from them (not recorded which). The chain's CDR3 is CATSRDLVSSMEQFF. DNA for the CDR3: TGTGCCACCAGCAGAGATCTGGTCAGTTCAATGGAGCAGTTCTTC.